The 9 T cell receptor beta chains below were found in one sample sequenced in a study of blood T cell repertoires in COVID-19. Profiling relied on immunoSEQ multiplex PCR, and the TCRdb table lists in-frame clones only, not all of them. Among under 150,000 clones listed, approximately 81% were seen once. What was sequenced was peripheral blood. These TCRs come from an elderly woman with acute or convalescent COVID-19.

In DNA, the CDR3 is TGTGCCAGCAGCCAAGGAGCCTATTCGTACGAGCAGTACTTC. Amino acids: CASSQGAYSYEQYF. V and J are TRBV3-1 (or the pseudogene TRBV3-2) and TRBJ2-7; D uncertain. V lost 1 base and J lost 4, with 11 bases in between. This CDR3 spans 14 amino acids. Germline V lookup: CDR1 LGHDT, CDR2 YNNKEL (reference sequence).

As DNA, the CDR3 is TGTGCCAGCAGCAAGCGACAGGGGAGAAACACAGATACGCAGTATTTT. Amino acids: CASSKRQGRNTDTQYF. The chain combines TRBV3-1 (or the pseudogene TRBV3-2) with TRBJ2-3, with 8 bases identical to TRBD1. This CDR3 contains 16 residues. From germline, CDR1 is LGHDT and CDR2 YNNKEL (reference sequence). V lost 5 bases to trimming and J lost 2 bases; unmatched junction nucleotides: 9.

The V call is TRBV3-1 (or the pseudogene TRBV3-2), the J call TRBJ1-4, with TRBD1 identical over 10 bases. Trimming removed 6 bases from V and 5 bases from J; junction bases left unmatched: 0. Per germline, CDR1 LGHDT and CDR2 YNNKEL (reference sequence). The CDR3 has 13 amino acids. CDR3 residues: CASRGQGNEKLFF. The CDR3 DNA is TGTGCCAGCAGGGGACAGGGGAATGAAAAACTGTTTTTT.

The V and J genes are TRBV30 and TRBJ1-5; the D gene is possibly TRBD1 (5 bases). This CDR3 is built from 14 residues. Germline V lookup: CDR1 GTSNPN, CDR2 SVGIG (reference sequence). V lost 5 bases to trimming and J lost 0 bases, with 11 bases between them. The CDR3 is CAWGAVNSNQPQHF. In DNA, the CDR3 is TGTGCCTGGGGGGCCGTTAATAGCAATCAGCCCCAGCATTTT.

The gene calls are TRBV2 and TRBJ1-5; D is undetermined. Trimming removed 2 bases from V and 9 bases from J, with 14 bases in between. CDR1 is SNHLY and CDR2 is FYNNEI in the germline V gene. The CDR3 contains 14 residues. DNA for the CDR3: TGTGCCAGCAGTGAAAATAACGGCGGGCGGCCCCAGCATTTT. Translating it yields CASSENNGGRPQHF.

The V call is TRBV7-9, the J call TRBJ2-7, with 7 bases aligning to TRBD1. Germline V gene sequence: CDR1 SEHNR, CDR2 FQNEAQ (reference sequence). The CDR3 is 15 amino acids. The V segment lost 4 bases and the J segment 4 bases; nucleotides outside the gene matches: 10. In DNA form, the CDR3 reads TGTGCCAGCAGCTATACCACAGGGGCACCATACGAGCAGTACTTC. It translates to CASSYTTGAPYEQYF. The variable domain in full, completed from reference TRBV7-9 and TRBJ2-7, reads DTGVSQNPRHKITKRGQNVTFRCDPISEHNRLYWYRQTLGQGPEFLTYFQNEAQLEKSRLLSDRFSAERPKGSFSTLEIQRTEQGDSAMYLCASSYTTGAPYEQYFGPGTRLTVT.

The chain employs TRBV4-2 and TRBJ1-3; the D gene is possibly TRBD1 (5 bases). Germline V gene sequence: CDR1 LGHNA, CDR2 YNFKEQ. The CDR3 has 14 amino acids. Trimming pared 5 bases from V and 4 bases from J, leaving 12 bases between. CDR3 protein: CASSKVQGGNTIYF. The CDR3 DNA follows: TGTGCCAGCAGCAAAGTCCAGGGAGGAAACACCATATATTTT.

This chain connects TRBV19 to TRBJ2-3, with D possibly TRBD2 on 5 matching bases. Per the germline V gene, CDR1 is LNHDA and CDR2 is SQIVND (reference sequence). V lost 7 bases, J lost 7 bases, and 9 bases lay in between. CDR3 length: 11 residues. This CDR3 reads CASKRANTQYF. CDR3 DNA sequence: TGTGCCAGTAAGAGGGCGAATACGCAGTATTTT.

The chain employs TRBV28 and TRBJ2-7, with 10 bases lining up with TRBD2. In germline, CDR1 is MDHEN, CDR2 SYDVKM. Unmatched junction bases numbered 5, after V lost 2 bases and J lost 4 bases. This CDR3 is 15 amino acids long. This CDR3 reads CASSLRGAGGYEQYF. The CDR3 DNA sequence: TGTGCCAGCAGTTTACGAGGAGCGGGAGGGTACGAGCAGTACTTC.